This is a list of T cell receptor beta chains from one sample in a study of blood T cell repertoires in COVID-19. Using immunoSEQ multiplex PCR, the repertoire was profiled, and TCRdb retains in-frame clones only, with some absent. The repertoire has 150,000 or so clones, about 86% of them found once; the top ten carry about 8%. The sequenced sample consisted of peripheral blood. The receptors originated from a woman between 55 and 75 years old with acute or convalescent COVID-19. Both conserved end residues are part of each CDR3. Fields, in order: V gene, J gene, CDR3 protein.

v_gene: TRBV19
j_gene: TRBJ2-7
CDR3aa: CASSIGRGQGAYEQYF

v_gene: TRBV6-5
j_gene: TRBJ2-5
CDR3aa: CASSPRGEETQYF

v_gene: TRBV19
j_gene: TRBJ1-5
CDR3aa: CASSMDSRVYSNQPQHF

v_gene: TRBV28
j_gene: TRBJ1-5
CDR3aa: CASSLESAQPQHF

v_gene: TRBV20-1
j_gene: TRBJ1-1
CDR3aa: CSAIQGVEAFF

v_gene: TRBV6-5
j_gene: TRBJ1-4
CDR3aa: CASRPTGARYEKLFF

v_gene: TRBV6-5
j_gene: TRBJ1-2
CDR3aa: CASSRQGTYGYTF

v_gene: TRBV7-8
j_gene: TRBJ1-2
CDR3aa: CASSLGAGGMDYGYTF

v_gene: TRBV11-2
j_gene: TRBJ2-3
CDR3aa: CASSLEVGRGKKDTQYF

v_gene: TRBV7-2
j_gene: TRBJ2-1
CDR3aa: CASSQDRDSVEQFF